The present TCR beta chain was sequenced within a study of T cells in Graves' hyperthyroidism and ophthalmopathy. As for the study in general: Peripheral blood collection took place at initial diagnosis, before any treatment. Study-wide results and limits: Ophthalmopathy was model-predicted a median approximately 6.4 months pre-onset.

Amplified TCR beta CDR3 regions came from RNA transcripts. First-round RT-PCR targeting the TCR CDR3 was performed with the HTBI primer set. TCRdb used MiXCR to reprocess the multiplex PCR reads, holding one entry per CDR3 protein. This sample has approximately 400,000 distinct CDR3 sequences, with about 16% found just once. If no ophthalmopathy progression occurred within 18 months, Graves' hyperthyroidism was stable. The V segment lost 7 bases and the J segment 0 bases; nucleotides outside the gene matches: 9. Per germline, CDR1 MDHEN and CDR2 SYDVKM. This CDR3 comprises 15 residues. Comment on this clonotype: What it binds is unknown.

The chain is built from TRBV28 and TRBJ2-7, with 7 bases fitting TRBD2. The TCR was taken from a woman aged 25 to 39 with Graves' hyperthyroidism. Sequenced material: blood. The CDR3 sequence is CASNQDGRYSYEQYF. The DNA of the CDR3 is TGTGCCAGCAACCAAGACGGGAGGTACTCCTACGAGCAGTACTTC.